These 14 T cell receptor beta chains originate from one sample sequenced in a study of cytomegalovirus exposure and HLA in healthy donors (dated by TCRdb to 2016 to 2017). To prepare the library, the immunoSEQ multiplex PCR assay was applied. For the multiplex PCR, a mixture combining 60 forward primers for TCR Vbeta segments and 13 reverse primers for TCR Jbeta segments was used. Entries here come from immuneACCESS through TCRdb and include only in-frame sequences with V and J called. Some clones fail to appear in such tables; in the studies checked, an unresolved V gene covers under half of the shortfall, and the cause of the remainder is unknown. The sample table records approximately 170,000 clones; approximately 80% of these occur just once. The ten largest clones capture approximately 2.2% of the sample. The sequenced sample was PBMCs. The receptors come from a male donor in good health and CMV-seronegative.

The chain employs TRBV4-3 and TRBJ2-2; 9 nucleotides agree with TRBD2. Germline values: CDR1 LGHNA, CDR2 YSLEER. The CDR3 spans 16 residues. With V trimmed by 4 bases and J by 3 bases, 6 bases remained unmatched. For the CDR3, the DNA is TGCGCCAGCAGCCCGCGGGGGGGTCGGGACACCGGGGAGCTGTTTTTT. It translates to CASSPRGGRDTGELFF.

The rearrangement uses TRBV27 and TRBJ2-3, with 9 positions matching TRBD2. The V segment lost 6 bases and the J segment 0 bases; nucleotides outside the gene matches: 10. CDR1 MNHEY and CDR2 SMNVEV come from the germline V gene (reference sequence). The CDR3 loop spans 17 amino acids. The CDR3 bases are TGTGCCAGCAGATTTAGCGGGGGACTGCTTAGCACAGATACGCAGTATTTT. It is translated as CASRFSGGLLSTDTQYF.

The chain uses TRBV5-6 and TRBJ2-4; TRBD1 aligns across 10 bases. The germline gives CDR1 SGHDT, CDR2 YYEEEE. The trim removed 4 bases at V and 8 bases at J, leaving 6 bases unmatched. This CDR3 has 14 residues. DNA for the CDR3: TGTGCCAGCAGCCCGGGACAGGGGTTGGACATTCAGTACTTC. It translates to CASSPGQGLDIQYF.

The CDR3 nucleotides read TGTGCCAGCAGCTTCCCAGGTTCCCGAAGCTCCTACGAGCAGTACTTC. This encodes CASSFPGSRSSYEQYF. The chain is built from TRBV7-9 and TRBJ2-7; D not certain. The CDR3 length is 16 residues. V lost 3 bases and J 0 bases, leaving 15 bases between the germline ends. Germline V lookup: CDR1 SEHNR, CDR2 FQNEAQ (reference sequence).

The chain has TRBV9 and TRBJ2-2; TRBD2 might be the D (6 bases). The CDR3 is 15 amino acids. Per germline, CDR1 SGDLS and CDR2 YYNGEE. Trimming pared 0 bases from V and 8 bases from J, leaving 14 bases between. The CDR3 protein is CASSVVNGGSGELFF. CDR3 nucleotides: TGTGCCAGCAGCGTAGTAAACGGGGGTTCGGGGGAGCTGTTTTTT.

J is TRBJ2-3 and V is TRBV11-2, with D maybe TRBD2 (5 bases). V dropped 2 bases and J dropped 8 bases, with 11 bases sitting between them. This CDR3 contains 13 residues. From germline, CDR1 is SGHAT and CDR2 FQNNGV. The DNA for the CDR3 is TGTGCCAGCAGCTTATCTTCTAGCCCTACGCAGTATTTT. Amino acids: CASSLSSSPTQYF.

V usage is TRBV6-1 and J usage is TRBJ2-7, with D maybe TRBD1 (6 bases). CDR1 is MNHNS and CDR2 is SASEGT in the germline V gene. The V gene lost 5 bases and the J gene lost 1 base, with 9 bases spanning the gap. The CDR3 totals 13 residues. CDR3 loop: CASSRQESYEQYF. The DNA of the CDR3 is TGTGCCAGCAGTAGACAGGAGTCCTACGAGCAGTACTTC.

The sample holds a few counts of this clone. V is TRBV5-6 and J is TRBJ1-1; TRBD1 aligns across 7 bases. The CDR3 is 13 amino acids. After removal of 4 bases from V and 5 bases from J, the junction contained 5 bases not matched to a gene. Germline CDR1 is SGHDT and CDR2 is YYEEEE. CDR3: CASSQGGLTEAFF. The DNA for the CDR3 is TGTGCCAGCAGCCAAGGGGGCTTGACTGAAGCTTTCTTT.

This sequence joins TRBV28 and TRBJ1-2; weak D call: TRBD1 (5 bases). This CDR3 is 14 amino acids long. CDR1 is MDHEN, CDR2 SYDVKM, per germline. Trimming pared 2 bases from V and 4 bases from J, leaving 11 bases between. The CDR3 DNA reads as TGTGCCAGCAGTTTACCGGACATCTCCTATGGCTACACCTTC. Translating gives CASSLPDISYGYTF.

About this clone itself: Compared with germline, one end of the junction differs, possibly owing to a read error. The J gene is TRBJ2-2, the V gene TRBV7-7, with D perhaps matching TRBD1 (7 bases). CDR3 length: 16 amino acids. Germline V gives CDR1 SSHAT, CDR2 FNYEAQ (reference sequence). The CDR3 nucleotides read TGTGCTAGCAGCCCCCTCCAGGGGGGGAACACCGGGGAGCTGTTTTTT. Its translation is CASSPLQGGNTGELFF.

The chain's CDR3 is CASLRQTGNTIYF. Written as DNA, the CDR3 is TGTGCCAGCCTGCGACAGACAGGAAACACCATATATTTT. The chain links TRBV2 to TRBJ1-3, with a weak D call TRBD1 (5 bases). Germline CDR1 and CDR2: SNHLY and FYNNEI. The CDR3 is 13 amino acids. The V gene lost 8 bases and the J gene lost 4 bases, with 12 bases spanning the gap.

This clone was observed a single time. The CDR3 nucleotides read TGCGCCAGCAGCCAAGAACTCAGCGTGGACAGCTACGAGCAGTACTTC. It encodes CASSQELSVDSYEQYF. This chain joins TRBV4-1 and TRBJ2-7, with D possibly matching TRBD1 (6 bases). Trimming shortened V by 0 bases and J by 3 bases, and 15 bases separated the two germline ends. The CDR3 consists of 16 residues. CDR1 and CDR2 from the germline V gene are MGHRA and YSYEKL.

The chain has TRBV4-2 and TRBJ2-4; TRBD1 aligns across 8 bases. CDR3 size: 18 residues. The V and J ends lost 5 bases and 1 base, in that order; junction bases with no gene match: 13. In germline, CDR1 is LGHNA, CDR2 YNFKEQ. The CDR3 is CASSVGQGKGAAKNIQYF. The CDR3 DNA follows: TGTGCCAGCAGCGTCGGACAGGGAAAAGGGGCTGCCAAAAACATTCAGTACTTC.

The chain joins TRBV6-4 to TRBJ2-7; possible D gene TRBD1, 5 bases. This CDR3 has 16 residues. Germline V gene sequence: CDR1 MRHNA, CDR2 SNTAGT. V was shortened by 0 bases and J by 0 bases, with 12 bases between the two germline ends. DNA for the CDR3: TGTGCCAGCAGTGACTCGATAGCAGGGATCTCCTACGAGCAGTACTTC. This gives the protein CASSDSIAGISYEQYF.